This T cell receptor (beta chain) came from a study of blood T cell repertoires in COVID-19 (dated by TCRdb to about 2020). About the study as a whole: Samples from collaborators originated in the United States, Italy and Spain and spanned both the acute and convalescent phases of COVID-19. A freely available public database, intended as a resource for researchers studying the immune response to SARS-CoV-2, is where the repertoires were released. Samples were obtained from the ongoing ImmuneRACE study (first 160 participants) and from about 1,300 subjects provided by 6 global collaborators. Nearly every sample came with metadata listing a de-identified subject ID, COVID-19 status, age in years and sex. Deeply sampled blood TCRbeta repertoires from subjects exposed to, actively infected with, or recovered from COVID-19 were included in the dataset. The material from the prospective study consisted of cDNA or gDNA derived from T cells, B-cell-depleted T cells, or PBMCs. HLA class I and class II types, where available, came from metadata supplied by the sample provider rather than from assay-based typing.

In this sample, this clone turned up a few times. It lacks a known antigen. Qualities for individual bases were not recorded, and no much larger clone is one base off. V and J lose 1 base and 3 bases, and a span of 7 bases separates them. The CDR3 has 13 amino acids, counting the end cysteine and phenylalanine. Of all the DNA, just the CDR3 is kept, 39 bases in frame from base 1. The germline V gene sets CDR1 to SGHVS and CDR2 to FQNEAQ. One collaborating source in Seattle enrolled patients while the patients were actively infected and followed the patients over time throughout the course of disease. Whole blood was collected in K2EDTA tubes by collaborating institutions according to the institutions' own protocols. For TCRbeta analysis, collaborators shipped samples as frozen whole blood, isolated PBMCs, or DNA extracted from either of those sample types. Here is what the overall study found, with its caveats: Clinical and demographic metadata were provided uncurated, with the amount varying by source and participant.

TCRbeta CDR3 regions were amplified from genomic DNA using the immunoSEQ Assay, a bias-controlled multiplex PCR. Per the original workflow: The number of nucleated cells in each sample was estimated from the amplification of reference gene primers within the assay. Sequence reads were collapsed and filtered to measure the absolute abundance of every unique TCRbeta CDR3 rearrangement. For each sample, productive Simpson clonality was calculated by taking the square root of Simpson's diversity index across productive rearrangements. The source is immuneACCESS, and TCRdb retained only in-frame sequences with V and J called. Part of the clones is not carried over; for the studies checked, unresolved V genes explain less than half of this, and the remainder is unexplained. Clone size and V and J calls were adopted from that table, with D and trimming inferred from the DNA. For this sample there are about 230,000 clones; 70% to 90% appear just once. The ten largest account for around 10% of the sample.

The receptor chain draws on TRBV7-8 and TRBJ2-7; no D gene can be assigned with confidence. Sequencing was carried out using peripheral blood. The clonotype was recovered from a man aged 50-59 years with COVID-19, enrolled during active disease. The nucleotide sequence reads TGTGCCAGCAGCTTAGACGGGTTCTACGAGCAGTACTTC. Its protein product is CASSLDGFYEQYF. With all but the CDR3 taken from the reference TRBV7-8 and TRBJ2-7 genes, the full variable domain is: GAGVSQSPRYKVAKRGQDVALRCDPISGHVSLFWYQQALGQGPEFLTYFQNEAQLDKSGLPSDRFFAERPEGSVSTLKIQRTQQEDSAVYLCASSLDGFYEQYFGPGTRLTVT.